This T cell receptor beta chain is drawn from a study of T-cell reconstitution after alpha-beta-depleted transplantation in children. The TCRbeta library incorporated unique molecular identifiers. TCRdb processed the PCR reads anew with MiXCR; each CDR3 protein has one entry. The data show over 400,000 distinct CDR3 sequences, roughly 43% seen once. The length of the CDR3 is 15 residues. CDR1 is SGHRS and CDR2 is YFSETQ in the germline V gene. V shed 2 bases and J shed 4 bases, with 15 bases lying between them. This TCR was sampled from a girl aged 2-10 years with aplastic anemia, due to receive a stem cell transplant. The chain has TRBV5-1 and TRBJ1-1, with a possible D match to TRBD1 (5 bases). The material sequenced was PBMCs, taken before TCRalphabeta/CD19-depleted stem cell transplant. The CDR3 is CASSFRDPGGTEAFF. CDR3 coding DNA: TGCGCCAGCAGCTTCCGGGACCCTGGAGGCACTGAAGCTTTCTTT.